These 5 T cell receptor beta chains were all obtained from the same sample, sequenced in a study of OX40 agonist ivuxolimab in advanced cancers. The table came from immunoSEQ multiplex PCR; TCRdb's copy has only in-frame clones and leaves some out. This table holds around 18,000 clones, about 83% found once. Sequencing used CD4+ or CD8+ T cells sorted from blood, obtained in a trial of the OX40 agonist ivuxolimab. The receptors derive from an adult with an advanced solid tumor such as melanoma, head and neck, liver or kidney cancer.

V is TRBV6-1 and J is TRBJ2-6, with D unresolved. Germline CDR1 and CDR2: MNHNS and SASEGT. Trimming left V 5 bases short and J 0 bases short, with 8 bases between. This CDR3 contains 15 residues. Here the CDR3 DNA reads TGTGCCAGCAGTTCAGCCTCCTCTGGGGCCAACGTCCTGACTTTC. Translation: CASSSASSGANVLTF.

This chain uses TRBV5-1 with TRBJ1-4; TRBD1 aligns across 9 bases. V trimming: 4 bases; J trimming: 3 bases; junction bases outside the gene matches: 4. Germline V gene lookup returns CDR1 SGHRS and CDR2 YFSETQ. The CDR3 totals 15 residues. For the CDR3, the DNA is TGCGCCAGCAGCCCCACAGGGGGCCCTAATGAAAAACTGTTTTTT. It codes for CASSPTGGPNEKLFF. The full variable domain, with the rest looked up from reference TRBV5-1 and TRBJ1-4, is KAGVTQTPRYLIKTRGQQVTLSCSPISGHRSVSWYQQTPGQGLQFLFEYFSETQRNKGNFPGRFSGRQFSNSRSEMNVSTLELGDSALYLCASSPTGGPNEKLFFGSGTQLSVL.

The chain is built from TRBV7-9 and TRBJ1-1; D is possibly TRBD1 (5 bases). Trimming stripped 0 bases from V and 3 bases from J, with 14 bases between. The germline V gene encodes CDR1 SEHNR and CDR2 FQNEAQ (reference sequence). This CDR3 comprises 16 residues. In nucleotides, the CDR3 is TGTGCCAGCAGCTTAGCGGGGGTGGGCGGGCACACTGAAGCTTTCTTT. It specifies CASSLAGVGGHTEAFF. Full variable domain (outside the CDR3, taken from reference TRBV7-9 and TRBJ1-1): DTGVSQNPRHKITKRGQNVTFRCDPISEHNRLYWYRQTLGQGPEFLTYFQNEAQLEKSRLLSDRFSAERPKGSFSTLEIQRTEQGDSAMYLCASSLAGVGGHTEAFFGQGTRLTVV.

The rearrangement links TRBV7-6 to TRBJ2-3; 12 nucleotides agree with TRBD1. CDR1 SGHVS and CDR2 FNYEAQ come from the germline V gene. The CDR3 covers 16 residues. V lost 2 bases, J lost 6 bases, and 6 bases stayed unmatched. The CDR3 sequence: CASSLFGTGGADTQYF. CDR3 DNA: TGTGCCAGCAGCTTATTCGGGACAGGGGGCGCCGATACGCAGTATTTT.

The chain combines TRBV6-5 with TRBJ2-7; TRBD1 might be the D (8 bases). Germline values: CDR1 MNHEY, CDR2 SVGAGI. The V and J ends lost 8 bases and 6 bases respectively, with 11 bases between them. The CDR3 spans 11 residues. The CDR3 loop is CASYRGGEQYF. The CDR3 DNA reads TGTGCCAGCTACAGGGGGGGCGAGCAGTACTTC.